Following are 30 T cell receptor beta chains from one sample sequenced in a study of blood T cell repertoires in COVID-19. Assay used: immunoSEQ multiplex PCR; TCRdb lists only in-frame clones, some missing. The data contain a few hundred thousand clones, 65% to 85% of them singletons. The specimen sequenced was PBMCs or T cells enriched from blood (not recorded which). These receptors originate from a man aged 45-65 years who had recovered from COVID-19.

The V and J genes are TRBV10-3 and TRBJ2-2; D remains ambiguous. This CDR3 is built from 13 residues. Deletions cut 3 bases from V and 1 base from J, with 3 bases between. CDR1 is ENHRY and CDR2 is SYGVKD in the germline V gene. CDR3 loop: CAISDGNTGELFF. The DNA for the CDR3 is TGTGCCATCAGTGACGGGAACACCGGGGAGCTGTTTTTT.

The chain is built from TRBV6-5 and TRBJ2-7, with no clear D. CDR1 is MNHEY and CDR2 is SVGAGI in the germline V gene. The CDR3 totals 13 residues. V was clipped by 5 bases and J by 2 bases, with 10 bases between them. DNA of the CDR3: TGTGCCAGCAGTCGCGCTCGTACCTACGAGCAGTACTTC. This gives the protein CASSRARTYEQYF.

The chain employs TRBV4-1 and TRBJ2-3; 13 bases agree with TRBD2. J was trimmed by 0 bases and V by 6 bases; bases with no gene match: 15. Germline CDR1 is MGHRA and CDR2 is YSYEKL. This CDR3 region has 20 residues. The CDR3 DNA follows: TGCGCCAGCAGACTCGGGGGACTAGCGGGAACCCGACTTAGCACAGATACGCAGTATTTT. It is translated as CASRLGGLAGTRLSTDTQYF.

The V and J genes are TRBV7-9 and TRBJ2-1; TRBD1 aligns across 11 bases. Germline V CDR1 and CDR2: SEHNR, FQNEAQ (reference sequence). The CDR3 is 13 residues long. V lost 5 bases, J lost 10 bases, and 4 bases stayed unmatched. Here the CDR3 DNA reads TGTGCCAGCAGCCCGGACAGGGGGCGAGAGCAGTTCTTC. It encodes CASSPDRGREQFF.

Concerning this clone: A junction boundary mismatches the germline segment, possibly from a read error. The chain joins TRBV7-9 to TRBJ2-7; 7 bases are a match to TRBD2. Germline CDR1 is SEHNR and CDR2 is FQNEAQ (reference sequence). The CDR3 extends over 17 amino acids. The CDR3 loop reads CASTLGATTSVPYEQYF. The CDR3 DNA reads as TGTGCCAGCACCTTAGGGGCCACAACTAGCGTTCCTTACGAGCAGTACTTC.

The chain joins TRBV7-2 to TRBJ1-2; 7 bases fit TRBD1. Trimming removed 1 base from V and 5 bases from J; junction bases left unmatched: 4. This CDR3 region has 14 residues. Germline values: CDR1 SGHTA, CDR2 FQGNSA. The CDR3 DNA reads TGTGCCAGCAGCTTAGGACAGGGACGGTATGGCTACACCTTC. Residues: CASSLGQGRYGYTF. Using reference TRBV7-2 and TRBJ1-2 for the parts outside the CDR3, the full variable domain is GAGVSQSPSNKVTEKGKDVELRCDPISGHTALYWYRQSLGQGLEFLIYFQGNSAPDKSGLPSDRFSAERTGGSVSTLTIQRTQQEDSAVYLCASSLGQGRYGYTFGSGTRLTVV.

V is TRBV20-1 and J is TRBJ1-5; D gene uncertain. The CDR3 sequence is 17 residues long. Trimming shortened V by 3 bases and J by 1 base, and 19 bases separated the two germline ends. Germline V gives CDR1 DFQATT, CDR2 SNEGSKA (reference sequence). The CDR3 reads CSASRPGRRKSNQPQHF. For the CDR3, the DNA is TGCAGTGCTAGTAGGCCAGGTAGACGCAAAAGCAATCAGCCCCAGCATTTT.

The rearrangement joins TRBV9 to TRBJ2-5, with 9 bases aligning to TRBD1. V shed 2 bases and J 4 bases; nucleotides not matched to a gene: 6. The CDR3 is made up of 15 amino acids. The germline gives CDR1 SGDLS, CDR2 YYNGEE. CDR3 protein: CASSVGDREAETQYF. CDR3 in DNA: TGTGCCAGCAGCGTCGGGGACAGGGAAGCAGAGACCCAGTACTTC.

This chain links TRBV27 with TRBJ2-3, with D possibly matching TRBD2 (5 bases). The ends were cut back, 7 bases at V and 1 base at J, with 9 bases in the middle. The CDR3 contains 13 residues. From germline, CDR1 is MNHEY and CDR2 SMNVEV (reference sequence). The CDR3, as DNA: TGTGCCAGCACCCTTAGCGGCACAGATACGCAGTATTTT. Translated, it gives CASTLSGTDTQYF.

CDR3 loop: CASSPRRWLNTEAFF. The CDR3 DNA is TGCGCCAGCAGCCCACGCCGCTGGCTGAACACTGAAGCTTTCTTT. The gene calls are TRBV4-3 and TRBJ1-1; D gene uncertain. This CDR3 is 15 amino acids long. CDR1 and CDR2 (germline): LGHNA, YSLEER. Deletions cut 4 bases from V and 0 bases from J, with 12 bases between.

About this clone: A much larger clone differs from this one at a single base, so this may be a read error. The CDR3: CVSSPLASGRRNEQYF. The CDR3 region has the DNA TGTGTCAGCAGTCCTCTTGCGAGCGGGAGGAGGAACGAGCAGTACTTC. V is TRBV27 and J is TRBJ2-7; 9 bases fit TRBD2. Germline assignment: CDR1 MNHEY and CDR2 SMNVEV (reference sequence). The CDR3 is made up of 16 amino acids.

For the CDR3, the DNA is TGTGCCAGCAGTTACCAGAACCCGGTGGTAGCGGGAGTGATAGATACGCAGTATTTT. This encodes CASSYQNPVVAGVIDTQYF. The chain links TRBV6-2 or TRBV6-3 to TRBJ2-3; 9 nucleotides agree with TRBD2. This CDR3 comprises 19 residues. V lost 2 bases, J lost 5 bases, and 17 bases stayed unmatched. Germline CDR1 is MNHEY and CDR2 is SVGEGT.

A note on this clone: Distinct nucleotide sequences in the sample also encode this CDR3. V is TRBV27 and J is TRBJ2-2; D is possibly TRBD1 (6 bases). Germline-derived CDR1 and CDR2 are MNHEY and SMNVEV (reference sequence). V gave up 5 bases and J gave up 6 bases, with 10 bases separating them. The CDR3 extends over 13 amino acids. The CDR3 DNA reads as TGTGCCAGCAGTATACAGGGACCCGGGGAGCTGTTTTTT. This encodes CASSIQGPGELFF.

V is TRBV7-9 and J is TRBJ2-1, with D possibly TRBD1 on 6 matching bases. The CDR3 extends over 16 amino acids. Deletions cut 5 bases from V and 0 bases from J, with 14 bases between. Germline CDR1 SEHNR, CDR2 FQNEAQ (reference sequence). CDR3 bases: TGTGCCAGCAGCCCCAGGGGATTCGGCTCCTACAATGAGCAGTTCTTC. Residues: CASSPRGFGSYNEQFF.

This chain links TRBV4-1 with TRBJ1-4, with D unresolved. The CDR3 is made up of 15 amino acids. Trimming cost V 0 bases and J 8 bases, with 13 bases left between them. The V gene's germline CDR1 is MGHRA and CDR2 YSYEKL. CDR3 protein: CASSQDYGPGEKLFF. CDR3 nucleotides: TGCGCCAGCAGCCAAGATTACGGGCCGGGAGAAAAACTGTTTTTT.

The chain has TRBV5-8 and TRBJ2-4, with 8 bases fitting TRBD1. This CDR3 has 14 residues. Looked up from germline, CDR1 is SGHTS and CDR2 is YDEGEE. V shed 0 bases, J shed 9 bases, and the junction held 5 bases outside the gene matches. In nucleotides, the CDR3 is TGTGCCAGCAGCTTGGAAGGAACAGGGGGCATTCAGTACTTC. Translated: CASSLEGTGGIQYF.

The chain uses TRBV9 and TRBJ2-1; the match to TRBD2 covers 7 bases. Trimming removed 0 bases from V and 6 bases from J; junction bases left unmatched: 12. In germline, CDR1 is SGDLS, CDR2 YYNGEE. This CDR3 contains 17 residues. The CDR3 coding sequence is TGTGCCAGCAGCGTAGGGCCCAGCGGGATGGGGCCCAATGAGCAGTTCTTC. It translates to CASSVGPSGMGPNEQFF.

This clone showed up just a few times. The chain has TRBV7-9 and TRBJ2-3; TRBD2 aligns across 11 bases. Trimming removed 3 bases from V and 6 bases from J; junction bases left unmatched: 5. The CDR3 runs 15 residues. Germline V CDR1 and CDR2: SEHNR, FQNEAQ (reference sequence). CDR3 coding DNA: TGTGCCAGCAGCTTTCAACTAGCGGGGGAGGATACGCAGTATTTT. Protein: CASSFQLAGEDTQYF.

The V and J genes are TRBV4-3 and TRBJ1-2, with D possibly matching TRBD1 (5 bases). V was trimmed by 0 bases and J by 4 bases, leaving 15 bases between them. This CDR3 is 16 amino acids long. From germline, CDR1 is LGHNA and CDR2 YSLEER. The CDR3 is CASSQDTRRGGYGYTF. CDR3 bases: TGCGCCAGCAGCCAAGATACGAGAAGGGGTGGCTATGGCTACACCTTC.

The chain couples TRBV6-4 to TRBJ1-2; D is perhaps TRBD1 (5 bases). The germline V gene encodes CDR1 MRHNA and CDR2 SNTAGT. This CDR3 spans 16 amino acids. V lost 2 bases to trimming and J lost 7 bases, with 20 bases between them. Here the CDR3 DNA reads TGTGCCAGCAGTGACCAGCAGGGCGTACCGAGAACTGGCTACACCTTC. Its protein product is CASSDQQGVPRTGYTF.

The chain recombines TRBV5-8 with TRBJ1-4; unclear D gene. V was cut by 1 base and J by 5 bases, with 6 bases left in between. The CDR3 length is 13 residues. Germline V CDR1 and CDR2: SGHTS, YDEGEE. This chain's CDR3 is CASSLSVNEKLFF. CDR3 bases: TGTGCCAGCAGCTTGTCAGTGAATGAAAAACTGTTTTTT. The complete variable domain, with remaining parts taken from reference TRBV5-8 and TRBJ1-4, reads EAGVTQSPTHLIKTRGQQATLRCSPISGHTSVYWYQQALGLGLQFLLWYDEGEERNRGNFPPRFSGRQFPNYSSELNVNALELEDSALYLCASSLSVNEKLFFGSGTQLSVL.

The chain links TRBV27 to TRBJ2-1; 9 bases agree with TRBD2. CDR1 MNHEY and CDR2 SMNVEV come from the germline V gene (reference sequence). The V gene end was trimmed by 5 bases and the J gene end by 6 bases; junction bases not matched to a gene: 17. This CDR3 has 18 amino acids. In DNA, the CDR3 is TGTGCCAGCAGTAAGGCTAGCGGGAACCAGCTCCTAGGCAATGAGCAGTTCTTC. Its protein product is CASSKASGNQLLGNEQFF.

The V gene is TRBV10-1, the J gene TRBJ1-1, with D maybe TRBD1 (5 bases). With 2 bases removed from V and 10 bases from J, the gap between germline ends came to 17 bases. The V gene's germline CDR1 is WNHNN and CDR2 SYGVQD (reference sequence). The CDR3 loop spans 14 amino acids. CDR3 protein: CASSEVRGGKRAFF. The DNA of the CDR3 is TGCGCCAGCAGTGAGGTGAGGGGAGGAAAGAGAGCTTTCTTT.

The chain links TRBV7-2 to TRBJ2-1; TRBD2 matches 8 bases. Per germline, CDR1 SGHTA and CDR2 FQGNSA. There are 14 residues in the CDR3. J lost 6 bases, V lost 6 bases, and 7 bases had no gene match. CDR3 DNA: TGTGCCAGCAGTTCCGGGACTAGGTCCAATGAGCAGTTCTTC. Its protein product is CASSSGTRSNEQFF.

This chain links TRBV10-2 with TRBJ1-4; a weak D match, TRBD1 (6 bases). There are 13 residues in the CDR3. Germline values: CDR1 WSHSY, CDR2 SAAADI. V was clipped by 6 bases and J by 7 bases, with 12 bases between them. CDR3: CASRTGKGEKLFF. The CDR3 DNA reads as TGCGCCAGCAGGACAGGAAAGGGTGAAAAACTGTTTTTT.

The table lists this clone with a few counts. J is TRBJ2-7 and V is TRBV28; tentative D call: TRBD1 (6 bases). The CDR3 is made up of 16 amino acids. Trimming removed 5 bases at V and 6 bases at J, with 23 bases between. Germline V lookup: CDR1 MDHEN, CDR2 SYDVKM. The CDR3 sequence is CASSPLQGTQRGEQYF. Written as DNA, the CDR3 is TGTGCCAGCAGTCCCCTACAGGGAACCCAACGGGGCGAGCAGTACTTC.

This clone appeared a few times. The junction and the germline gene differ at one end; a read error may be behind it. The genes are TRBV3-1 (or the pseudogene TRBV3-2) and TRBJ1-3; the D gene is possibly TRBD1 (5 bases). CDR3 length: 13 amino acids. Germline CDR1 reads LGHDT; CDR2 reads YNNKEL (reference sequence). This CDR3 reads CASSQTVFRDMDF. Written as DNA, the CDR3 is TGTGCCAGCAGCCAGACAGTTTTTAGGGATATGGATTTT.

V and J are TRBV28 and TRBJ2-1, with 11 bases fitting TRBD1. Germline lookup yields CDR1 MDHEN and CDR2 SYDVKM. V lost 5 bases to trimming and J lost 6 bases; unmatched junction nucleotides: 6. CDR3 length: 15 amino acids. CDR3 bases: TGTGCCAGCAGTCCCCCCGGGACAGGGGGCAATGAGCAGTTCTTC. This sequence encodes CASSPPGTGGNEQFF. The complete variable domain, with remaining parts taken from reference TRBV28 and TRBJ2-1, reads DVKVTQSSRYLVKRTGEKVFLECVQDMDHENMFWYRQDPGLGLRLIYFSYDVKMKEKGDIPEGYSVSREKKERFSLILESASTNQTSMYLCASSPPGTGGNEQFFGPGTRLTVL.

This clone was seen once. The chain carries TRBV6-2 or TRBV6-3 and TRBJ2-3, with 13 nucleotides matching TRBD2. V lost 2 bases, J lost 0 bases, and 14 bases stayed unmatched. The germline V gene has CDR1 MNHEY and CDR2 SVGEGT. The CDR3 contains 21 residues. CDR3 in DNA: TGTGCCAGCAGTTACGCGGGCCGTTCCGGGACTAGCGGGGTTAGCACAGATACGCAGTATTTT. Residues: CASSYAGRSGTSGVSTDTQYF.

This chain links TRBV5-6 with TRBJ2-7; D might be TRBD1 (6 bases). Trimming shortened V by 0 bases and J by 5 bases, and 12 bases separated the two germline ends. The CDR3 extends over 14 amino acids. Germline CDR1 and CDR2: SGHDT and YYEEEE. This CDR3 is CASSLVYRVHEQYF. DNA of the CDR3: TGTGCCAGCAGCTTGGTTTACAGGGTCCACGAGCAGTACTTC.